The 20 T cell receptor beta chains listed next were all sequenced from one sample in a study of long-term antiretroviral therapy in people with HIV. With survey level as its setting, the immunoSEQ assay was v3.0. The table came from immunoSEQ multiplex PCR; TCRdb's copy has only in-frame clones and leaves some out. The sample lists tens of thousands of clones, roughly nine tenths seen once, with more than 6.5% in the top ten. Sequenced here: unsorted PBMCs, sampled around 5 years before starting antiretroviral therapy. These receptors came from a middle-aged man with HIV.

This clone came up a few times. This rearrangement joins TRBV7-9 to TRBJ1-6; TRBD1 aligns across 7 bases. The CDR3 is 16 amino acids. In germline, CDR1 is SEHNR, CDR2 FQNEAQ (reference sequence). After removal of 5 bases from V and 4 bases from J, the junction contained 8 bases not matched to a gene. Here the CDR3 reads CASSPTPGQYNSPLHF. Here the CDR3 DNA reads TGTGCCAGCAGCCCGACCCCGGGACAGTATAATTCACCCCTCCACTTT.

The rearrangement links TRBV29-1 to TRBJ2-7; 7 positions match TRBD1. The CDR3 runs to 13 residues. CDR1 SQVTM and CDR2 ANQGSEA come from the germline V gene. J lost 1 base, V lost 6 bases, and 6 bases had no gene match. CDR3 nucleotides: TGCAGCGTAAAGGGACAGTGGTCCTACGAGCAGTACTTC. Translating gives CSVKGQWSYEQYF.

This CDR3 reads CASSPGTSGGPSYEQYF. The CDR3 nucleotides read TGTGCCAGCAGCCCCGGGACTAGCGGGGGACCCTCCTACGAGCAGTACTTC. The chain combines TRBV7-2 with TRBJ2-7; 14 bases map to TRBD2. The CDR3 runs 17 residues. Losses at the gene ends were 5 bases for V and 0 bases for J; bases not matched to a gene: 6. The germline V gene encodes CDR1 SGHTA and CDR2 FQGNSA.

The chain has TRBV7-9 and TRBJ1-2; 7 bases are shared with TRBD1. With 0 bases clipped from V and 5 bases from J, the junction kept 6 bases outside the gene matches. Germline V lookup: CDR1 SEHNR, CDR2 FQNEAQ (reference sequence). CDR3 length: 15 residues. The CDR3 DNA reads as TGTGCCAGCAGCTTAGCTGAAGGGACAGTTTATGGCTACACCTTC. This codes for CASSLAEGTVYGYTF.

This chain uses TRBV19 with TRBJ1-5, with D unresolved. Trimming took 7 bases from V and 4 from J, leaving 26 bases between them. In germline, CDR1 is LNHDA, CDR2 SQIVND (reference sequence). This CDR3 has 18 residues. The CDR3 DNA reads TGTGCCAGTATCAGGTCTGAGGGAGCTACAACCATGAATCAGCCCCAGCATTTT. This translates into CASIRSEGATTMNQPQHF.

The chain joins TRBV7-9 to TRBJ2-1, with 7 nucleotides matching TRBD1. Germline V gene data show CDR1 as SEHNR and CDR2 as FQNEAQ (reference sequence). The CDR3 loop spans 15 amino acids. V was pared by 2 bases and J by 4 bases, with 5 bases of the junction left unmatched. The CDR3 sequence is CASSLWDRIYNEQFF. CDR3 sequence (DNA): TGTGCCAGCAGCTTATGGGACAGAATATACAATGAGCAGTTCTTC.

The genes are TRBV5-1 and TRBJ2-7, with 7 bases matching TRBD1. The CDR3 has 13 residues. With V trimmed by 3 bases and J by 2 bases, 2 bases remained unmatched. Germline-derived CDR1 and CDR2 are SGHRS and YFSETQ. CDR3 in amino acids: CASSSTGAYEQYF. CDR3 bases: TGCGCCAGCAGCTCCACAGGGGCCTACGAGCAGTACTTC.

V gene TRBV6-6 combines with J gene TRBJ2-3; D not resolved. V shed 0 bases and J shed 7 bases, with 11 bases lying between them. From germline, CDR1 is MNHNY and CDR2 SVGAGI (reference sequence). CDR3 length equals 14 residues. CDR3 protein: CASSYSNGANTQYF. The DNA for the CDR3 is TGTGCCAGCAGTTACTCGAATGGCGCAAATACGCAGTATTTT.

The chain uses TRBV28 and TRBJ1-5; D perhaps matches TRBD1 (5 bases). There are 14 residues in the CDR3. Germline assignment: CDR1 MDHEN and CDR2 SYDVKM. Trimming stripped 2 bases from V and 5 bases from J, with 10 bases between. CDR3 coding DNA: TGTGCCAGCAGTTTACAGGGTGGGTATCAGCCCCAGCATTTT. Translated, it gives CASSLQGGYQPQHF.

This rearrangement joins TRBV7-6 to TRBJ2-1; 10 bases match TRBD2. The germline V gene has CDR1 SGHVS and CDR2 FNYEAQ. This CDR3 spans 17 amino acids. The ends lost 7 bases at V and 4 bases at J; junction bases unmatched: 13. The CDR3 reads CASTLFPPLAGYNEQFF. CDR3 DNA: TGTGCCAGCACCCTATTCCCCCCACTAGCGGGGTACAATGAGCAGTTCTTC.

The rearrangement links TRBV11-1 to TRBJ2-3; D unresolved. The CDR3 consists of 18 residues. CDR1 SGHAT and CDR2 FQDESV come from the germline V gene (reference sequence). The V end lost 1 base, the J end lost 4 bases, and 21 bases lay between the germline ends. The CDR3 sequence: CASSLGVRRTIHADTQYF. As DNA, the CDR3 is TGTGCCAGCAGCTTAGGTGTACGAAGGACGATTCACGCAGATACGCAGTATTTT. The whole variable domain, filled in from reference TRBV11-1 and TRBJ2-3, reads EAEVAQSPRYKITEKSQAVAFWCDPISGHATLYWYRQILGQGPELLVQFQDESVVDDSQLPKDRFSAERLKGVDSTLKIQPAELGDSAMYLCASSLGVRRTIHADTQYFGPGTRLTVL.

A single count supports this clone. The chain employs TRBV20-1 and TRBJ2-1; D remains unclear. The V end lost 6 bases, the J end lost 14 bases, and 17 bases lay between the germline ends. Germline V gene data show CDR1 as DFQATT and CDR2 as SNEGSKA (reference sequence). The CDR3 totals 11 residues. The CDR3, as DNA: TGCAGTGCAAAATCCTACGAATCAGAGTTCTTC. This sequence encodes CSAKSYESEFF.

This chain uses TRBV5-1 with TRBJ2-5; 8 nucleotides align to TRBD1. The length of the CDR3 is 14 residues. Germline V gene sequence: CDR1 SGHRS, CDR2 YFSETQ. V gave up 2 bases and J gave up 1 base; unmatched junction bases: 1. In DNA, the CDR3 is TGCGCCAGCAGCTTACAGGGGGGCCAAGAGACCCAGTACTTC. Protein sequence: CASSLQGGQETQYF. The variable domain in full, with the rest retrieved from reference TRBV5-1 and TRBJ2-5, is KAGVTQTPRYLIKTRGQQVTLSCSPISGHRSVSWYQQTPGQGLQFLFEYFSETQRNKGNFPGRFSGRQFSNSRSEMNVSTLELGDSALYLCASSLQGGQETQYFGPGTRLLVL.

In DNA form, the CDR3 reads TGTGCCAGCAGCTTAGTTCCCTATACCATAAATGGGCCCCAGCATTTT. This gives the protein CASSLVPYTINGPQHF. This sequence joins TRBV7-4 and TRBJ1-5; D ambiguous. V lost 1 base to trimming and J lost 9 bases, with 19 bases between them. Germline CDR1 SGHVT, CDR2 SQSDAQ. The CDR3 consists of 16 residues.

The chain carries TRBV18 and TRBJ2-7; D may match TRBD1 or TRBD2 (5 bases each). The CDR3 extends over 14 amino acids. CDR1 is KGHSH, CDR2 LQKENI, per germline. V shed 1 base and J shed 4 bases, with 11 bases lying between them. Here the CDR3 DNA reads TGTGCCAGCTCACCACAGGGGAGAGGGTACGAGCAGTACTTC. Translation: CASSPQGRGYEQYF.

This clone was seen just once. This chain connects TRBV10-3 to TRBJ2-7; no definite D call. Per germline, CDR1 ENHRY and CDR2 SYGVKD. Trimming took off 0 bases at V and 3 bases at J, with 15 bases between the two ends. This CDR3 is built from 16 residues. CDR3 sequence: CAISESLSSSRYEQYF. CDR3 nucleotides: TGTGCCATCAGTGAGTCTCTGTCGTCCAGCCGCTACGAGCAGTACTTC.

The V call is TRBV6-5, the J call TRBJ2-3, with 8 bases fitting TRBD2. This CDR3 is built from 15 residues. With 7 bases clipped from V and 5 bases from J, the junction kept 11 bases outside the gene matches. Germline CDR1 is MNHEY and CDR2 is SVGAGI. The CDR3 sequence is CASTPSGAGGDTQYF. CDR3 nucleotide sequence: TGTGCCAGCACCCCTAGTGGGGCGGGGGGAGATACGCAGTATTTT.

The chain's CDR3 is CASSWGDLTEAFF. DNA for the CDR3: TGTGCCAGCAGTTGGGGCGATTTAACCGAAGCTTTCTTT. V is TRBV25-1 and J is TRBJ1-1; D might be TRBD1 (5 bases). From germline, CDR1 is MGHDK and CDR2 SYGVNS. Trimming removed 5 bases from V and 8 bases from J, with 15 bases in between. The CDR3 is made up of 13 amino acids.

This rearrangement joins TRBV11-2 to TRBJ2-7, with D unresolved. V lost 1 base and J lost 9, with 7 bases in between. The CDR3 loop spans 11 amino acids. CDR1 and CDR2 (germline): SGHAT, FQNNGV. The CDR3 loop is CASSLGDGQYF. The CDR3 coding sequence is TGTGCCAGCAGCTTAGGGGATGGGCAGTACTTC.

The chain is built from TRBV12-5 and TRBJ2-5; D is unresolved. Germline V gene lookup returns CDR1 LGHNT and CDR2 FRNRAP. The CDR3 length is 13 residues. V was pared by 6 bases and J by 2 bases, with 10 bases between. The CDR3 bases are TGTGCTAGTGGCTCAAGCCCGCAAGAGACCCAGTACTTC. Protein: CASGSSPQETQYF.